One T cell receptor (beta chain) is described in this entry. Its specific antigen is unknown. Base qualities were left out, and no much larger clone turns up one base away. This entry is derived from a study of post-analysis software for immune sequencing data (dated by TCRdb to the mid-2010s). Looking at the study overall: Relapsing-remitting, secondary progressive and progressive-relapsing multiple sclerosis were recorded as disease courses, and subtype annotation was lacking for some patients. The patient repertoires were compared against 11 previously published healthy control repertoires obtained from donors aged about 6 to 26 years. A subset of samples was prepared in parallel using single-end sample barcoding, then pooled and co-amplified after Illumina adapter ligation. What the research found in general, with its limitations: Strong co-clustering of samples prepared in the same batch was shown by direct clustering with F measure, prompting a batch-effect correction. Significantly higher frequencies in patients than in controls were found for about five TRBV segments, including TRBV5-6, TRBV5-1 and TRBV20-1. The control group was slightly older than the multiple sclerosis patient group. Normalized Chao1 diversity was significantly lower in multiple sclerosis patients than controls, suggesting substantial peripheral T-cell clonal expansion.

Preparation of the library involved PCR. The instrument was an Illumina HiSeq 2500. To reduce PCR and sequencing biases, unique molecular identifiers were incorporated into the TCR beta cDNA libraries. Every 1 to 10 million input T cells yielded about 500,000 cDNA molecules, meaning each molecule approximated one T cell. The patient libraries were prepared and sequenced with the same protocol used for the earlier healthy control dataset. Samples belonging to the same batch were prepared together, multiplexed and sequenced on a shared HiSeq lane. From the authors' description of their analysis: MIGEC handled the raw barcoded reads, throwing out single-read molecular identifier groups before consensus assembly and CDR3 extraction. VDJtools was used for post-analysis of the clonotype tables, and diversity was normalized by down-sampling every dataset to the size of the smallest sample. To correct batch-related cross-sample contamination, repertoire overlap clustering matched CDR3 amino acid sequences but not nucleotide sequences. The public reads were quality trimmed at Q25 with fastp and then assembled into clones with MiXCR by TCRdb, keeping productive beta chains. Every entry covers one CDR3 protein and lists the most common genes and DNA from its rows. The authors' filters were not applied to this entry. The sample table holds almost 700,000 distinct CDR3 sequences, of which approximately 59% were seen once. Of the sample, about 11% falls within the top ten clones.

The CDR3 goes from the cysteine to the phenylalanine over 15 residues. Only CDR3 DNA remains: 45 bases, in frame from the first base. The germline V end is reduced by 5 bases and the J end by 9 bases; junction bases left unmatched: 9. Per the germline V gene (reference sequence), MNHEY is the CDR1 and SMNVEV is the CDR2. TCR beta repertoires were profiled from peripheral blood of about a dozen young patients with multiple sclerosis to demonstrate the VDJtools post-analysis software. The patients with multiple sclerosis were children and adolescents between about 6 and 17 years of age. The chain is made from TRBV27 and TRBJ1-6, with 8 bases aligning to TRBD1. This sequence was found in a girl aged 2-10 years with multiple sclerosis. Sequencing was done on a sample of blood. The CDR3 sequence is CASSPRTGQGSPLHF. The DNA sequence is given as TGTGCCAGCAGTCCACGGACCGGACAGGGTTCACCCCTCCACTTT.